The source of this T cell receptor beta chain is a study of blood T cell repertoires in COVID-19 (dated by TCRdb to 2019 to 2021). Describing the broader study: Samples covering the acute and convalescent phases of COVID-19 were provided by collaborators in the United States, Italy and Spain. Where available, HLA class I and class II types were obtained from metadata supplied by the sample provider rather than from assay-based typing. The samples were drawn from the first 160 participants of the ongoing ImmuneRACE study and from 1,254 subjects provided by 6 global collaborators. The material from the prospective study consisted of cDNA or gDNA derived from T cells, B-cell-depleted T cells, or PBMCs. Sample metadata almost always included a de-identified subject ID, COVID-19 status, age in years and sex. The dataset comprised deeply sampled blood TCRbeta repertoires from subjects exposed to, actively infected with, or recovered from COVID-19. A freely available public database, intended as a resource for researchers studying the immune response to SARS-CoV-2, is where the repertoires were released.

General conclusions and limits of the study: How much clinical and demographic metadata was included differed by source and by participant, and the metadata was provided uncurated.

TCRbeta CDR3 regions were amplified from genomic DNA using the immunoSEQ Assay, a bias-controlled multiplex PCR. For the original study's pipeline: The number of nucleated cells in each sample was estimated from the amplification of reference gene primers within the assay. Sequence reads were collapsed and filtered to measure the absolute abundance of every unique TCRbeta CDR3 rearrangement. For each sample, productive Simpson clonality was calculated as the square root of Simpson's diversity index over productive rearrangements. TCRdb mirrors the immuneACCESS table, restricted to in-frame sequences. Some clones are absent from its copies; in checked studies, under half trace to an unresolved V gene, and the reason for the others is unknown. The V and J calls and the clone size are those of that table, but D and trimming were determined from the DNA. Recorded for this sample are around 100,000 clones; roughly 86% of them occurred a single time. The top ten clonotypes cover around 4.5% of the sample.

As for this clone: This clone's antigen is unknown. Qualities for individual bases were not recorded, and no much larger clone is one base off.

The germline V gene (reference sequence) gives CDR1 as SGHNT and CDR2 as YYREEE. V is pruned by 3 bases and J by 13 bases, leaving 9 bases of the junction without a gene match. From the cysteine up to the phenylalanine, the CDR3 has a length of 13 residues. The DNA shown is the 39-base CDR3, in frame from base 1. Collaborating institutions collected whole blood in K2EDTA tubes following their own protocols. For TCRbeta analysis, collaborators shipped samples as frozen whole blood, isolated PBMCs, or DNA extracted from either of those sample types. The sample taken for sequencing was peripheral blood. This chain is built from TRBV5-4 and TRBJ1-5, with TRBD1 matching 8 junction bases. This TCR was recovered from a man aged 40-50 years with acute or convalescent COVID-19. The DNA sequence is given as TGTGCCAGCAGCTCTGAAAAGACAGGGGAGCAGCATTTT. Protein translation: CASSSEKTGEQHF.